The next 32 T cell receptor beta chains were all read from a single sample in a study of blood T cell repertoires in COVID-19. Libraries were prepared by immunoSEQ multiplex PCR; TCRdb keeps only in-frame clonotypes and omits some of them. Among about 300,000 clones listed, approximately 90% were seen once. The sequencing input was PBMCs or T cells enriched from blood (not recorded which). The receptors originated from a man aged 25 to 40 who had recovered from COVID-19.

This chain connects TRBV30 to TRBJ2-7; D is possibly TRBD2 (5 bases). The V gene lost 5 bases and the J gene lost 3 bases, with 11 bases spanning the gap. CDR1 is GTSNPN, CDR2 SVGIG, per germline (reference sequence). CDR3 length: 12 amino acids. CDR3 DNA: TGTGCCTGGTGCTCGGGGAACTACGAGCAGTACTTC. This encodes CAWCSGNYEQYF.

This clone was seen only once. This chain links TRBV10-3 with TRBJ1-6, with 7 nucleotides matching TRBD1. Trimming cost V 7 bases and J 7 bases; bases outside gene matches: 7. The CDR3 has 14 amino acids. CDR1 ENHRY and CDR2 SYGVKD come from the germline V gene. The CDR3 is CAITRDSSNSPLHF. In nucleotides, the CDR3 is TGTGCCATCACCAGGGACAGTTCGAATTCACCCCTCCACTTT.

Only a few counts were recorded for this clone. The chain couples TRBV30 to TRBJ1-1, with D possibly matching TRBD1 (5 bases). This CDR3 region has 13 residues. The V end lost 2 bases, the J end lost 7 bases, and 14 bases lay between the germline ends. Germline lookup yields CDR1 GTSNPN and CDR2 SVGIG (reference sequence). CDR3 amino acids: CAWSRGRGDEAFF. The CDR3 region has the DNA TGTGCCTGGAGTCGGGGCCGGGGGGATGAAGCTTTCTTT.

The chain recombines TRBV18 with TRBJ1-4, with unresolved D. The CDR3 sequence is 14 residues long. In germline, CDR1 is KGHSH, CDR2 LQKENI. Trimming stripped 1 base from V and 3 bases from J, with 6 bases between. The CDR3 coding sequence is TGTGCCAGCTCACCACAGAGTTCTAATGAAAAACTGTTTTTT. It encodes CASSPQSSNEKLFF.

V usage is TRBV10-2 and J usage is TRBJ2-1, with 9 bases identical to TRBD2. The CDR3 is made up of 12 amino acids. The V gene end was trimmed by 11 bases and the J gene end by 5 bases; junction bases not matched to a gene: 4. Per the germline V gene, CDR1 is WSHSY and CDR2 is SAAADI. CDR3: CAVGTSHNEQFF. The CDR3 nucleotides read TGCGCCGTCGGGACTAGCCACAATGAGCAGTTCTTC.

In this sample, this clone turned up once. This chain uses TRBV6-4 with TRBJ1-2, with D possibly matching TRBD1 (5 bases). V lost 2 bases to trimming and J lost 8 bases, with 12 bases between them. The CDR3 covers 13 residues. Germline CDR1 is MRHNA and CDR2 is SNTAGT. In DNA, the CDR3 is TGTGCCAGCAGTGACATGGCAGGGTACGGCTACACCTTC. Translated: CASSDMAGYGYTF.

This clone has a handful of counts. The genes are TRBV7-9 and TRBJ2-7; 8 bases are shared with TRBD1. J gave up 6 bases and V 6 bases, and 16 bases lay outside the gene matches. Germline CDR1 and CDR2: SEHNR and FQNEAQ (reference sequence). The CDR3 extends over 16 amino acids. The chain's CDR3 is CASSRNQGARAGEQYF. In DNA form, the CDR3 reads TGTGCCAGCAGTCGGAACCAGGGGGCGCGTGCTGGCGAGCAGTACTTC.

Points on this clone: Additional DNA sequences in this sample encode the identical CDR3. This chain joins TRBV28 and TRBJ2-7, with a tentative D call TRBD2 (5 bases). V lost 5 bases to trimming and J lost 4 bases, with 12 bases between them. CDR1 is MDHEN, CDR2 SYDVKM, per germline. The CDR3 covers 13 residues. As DNA, the CDR3 is TGTGCCAGCAGTCGCCGGGGTGGGTACGAGCAGTACTTC. It is translated as CASSRRGGYEQYF. Supplemented by reference TRBV28 and TRBJ2-7, the full variable domain reads DVKVTQSSRYLVKRTGEKVFLECVQDMDHENMFWYRQDPGLGLRLIYFSYDVKMKEKGDIPEGYSVSREKKERFSLILESASTNQTSMYLCASSRRGGYEQYFGPGTRLTVT.

The chain is built from TRBV20-1 and TRBJ2-7, with 7 bases matching TRBD2. The germline V gene has CDR1 DFQATT and CDR2 SNEGSKA (reference sequence). CDR3 length: 14 amino acids. The junction had 9 bases not matched to a gene; V was cut back by 3 bases and J by 4 bases. The CDR3 sequence: CSASKRGGLYEQYF. DNA of the CDR3: TGCAGTGCTAGTAAGCGCGGGGGATTATACGAGCAGTACTTC.

This rearrangement joins TRBV5-1 to TRBJ2-1; 13 bases agree with TRBD2. The CDR3 spans 17 residues. The junction had 3 bases not matched to a gene; V was cut back by 3 bases and J by 0 bases. Germline V gives CDR1 SGHRS, CDR2 YFSETQ. This CDR3 reads CASSWTSGGYSYNEQFF. CDR3 sequence (DNA): TGCGCCAGCAGCTGGACTAGCGGGGGATACTCCTACAATGAGCAGTTCTTC.

The chain carries TRBV7-8 and TRBJ2-7; D is perhaps TRBD2 (6 bases). Germline CDR1 is SGHVS and CDR2 is FQNEAQ. The CDR3 is 15 residues long. The V and J ends lost 5 bases and 3 bases respectively, with 17 bases between them. CDR3 loop: CASSRDRDLDYEQYF. The CDR3 coding sequence is TGTGCCAGCAGCCGAGACCGGGACTTAGACTACGAGCAGTACTTC.

This chain joins TRBV7-2 and TRBJ2-2, with TRBD2 as a possible D gene (6 bases). CDR3 length: 15 residues. The V end lost 4 bases, the J end lost 2 bases, and 11 bases lay between the germline ends. Germline CDR1 and CDR2: SGHTA and FQGNSA. CDR3 in amino acids: CASSSQGTNTGELFF. The DNA of the CDR3 is TGTGCCAGCAGCTCCCAAGGGACTAACACCGGGGAGCTGTTTTTT.

V and J are TRBV5-4 and TRBJ2-6; unclear D gene. This CDR3 comprises 14 residues. Germline V gene sequence: CDR1 SGHNT, CDR2 YYREEE (reference sequence). The ends were cut back, 4 bases at V and 0 bases at J, with 5 bases in the middle. The CDR3 DNA is TGTGCCAGCAGCCAGTACTCTGGGGCCAACGTCCTGACTTTC. This encodes CASSQYSGANVLTF.

The chain combines TRBV5-8 with TRBJ1-6; no firm D call. The CDR3 is made up of 13 amino acids. Germline CDR1 SGHTS, CDR2 YDEGEE. V lost 0 bases, J lost 7 bases, and 5 bases lay in between. Written as DNA, the CDR3 is TGTGCCAGCAGCTTGGCCCGGAATTCACCCCTCCACTTT. It is translated as CASSLARNSPLHF.

The V call is TRBV6-5, the J call TRBJ1-5; no clear D. The germline V gene has CDR1 MNHEY and CDR2 SVGAGI. The CDR3 is made up of 15 amino acids. V was clipped by 0 bases and J by 2 bases, with 8 bases between them. CDR3 coding DNA: TGTGCCAGCAGTTACTCTTTTCAGGGCAATCAGCCCCAGCATTTT. It yields the protein CASSYSFQGNQPQHF.

This chain connects TRBV6-1 to TRBJ2-7; 8 nucleotides line up with TRBD1. This CDR3 region has 16 residues. V trimming: 2 bases; J trimming: 2 bases; junction bases outside the gene matches: 8. Per the germline V gene, CDR1 is MNHNS and CDR2 is SASEGT. The CDR3 DNA reads TGTGCCAGCAGTGAACTAGTACAGGGGGTTCCCTACGAGCAGTACTTC. Amino acid sequence: CASSELVQGVPYEQYF.

The chain employs TRBV10-3 and TRBJ1-5, with 8 bases matching TRBD1. The CDR3 is 15 residues long. The germline CDR1 and CDR2 sequences are ENHRY and SYGVKD. The ends lost 2 bases at V and 7 bases at J; junction bases unmatched: 7. CDR3 protein: CAISEDRGPRQPQHF. As DNA, the CDR3 is TGTGCCATCAGTGAGGACAGGGGCCCCAGGCAGCCCCAGCATTTT.

CDR3 nucleotides: TGTGCCACCAGTGATCCCCGGGGGTCTGGAAACACCATATATTTT. Protein product: CATSDPRGSGNTIYF. The chain joins TRBV24-1 to TRBJ1-3; tentatively, D is TRBD1 (5 bases). V dropped 3 bases and J dropped 1 base, with 9 bases sitting between them. The CDR3 totals 15 residues. Germline lookup yields CDR1 KGHDR and CDR2 SFDVKD.

The rearrangement joins TRBV5-1 to TRBJ2-2; D is unclear. In germline, CDR1 is SGHRS, CDR2 YFSETQ. Trimming removed 4 bases at V and 4 bases at J, with 8 bases between. This CDR3 region has 13 residues. The CDR3 reads CASSLPRTGELFF. The CDR3 DNA sequence: TGCGCCAGCAGCCTCCCGCGCACCGGGGAGCTGTTTTTT. Full variable domain (outside the CDR3, taken from reference TRBV5-1 and TRBJ2-2): KAGVTQTPRYLIKTRGQQVTLSCSPISGHRSVSWYQQTPGQGLQFLFEYFSETQRNKGNFPGRFSGRQFSNSRSEMNVSTLELGDSALYLCASSLPRTGELFFGEGSRLTVL.

The V call is TRBV25-1, the J call TRBJ1-6; 9 nucleotides match TRBD1. The V and J ends lost 2 bases and 9 bases, in that order; junction bases with no gene match: 5. Germline V gene sequence: CDR1 MGHDK, CDR2 SYGVNS. The CDR3 sequence is 15 residues long. The CDR3 protein is CASSEMTGGSSPLHF. In DNA form, the CDR3 reads TGTGCCAGCAGTGAAATGACAGGGGGGAGTTCACCCCTCCACTTT.

The rearrangement links TRBV11-2 to TRBJ2-5, with 14 bases aligning to TRBD2. V gave up 6 bases and J gave up 4 bases; unmatched junction bases: 4. The CDR3 runs to 15 residues. CDR1 is SGHAT, CDR2 FQNNGV, per germline. The DNA of the CDR3 is TGTGCCAGCAGTTTCGGGACTAGCGGGGGAGAGACCCAGTACTTC. This translates into CASSFGTSGGETQYF.

In regard to this clone: Distinct nucleotide sequences in the sample also encode this CDR3. The V gene is TRBV25-1, the J gene TRBJ2-4, with D possibly being TRBD1 (5 bases). V shed 1 base and J shed 1 base, with 5 bases lying between them. The CDR3 runs to 14 residues. Germline CDR1 MGHDK, CDR2 SYGVNS. In nucleotides, the CDR3 is TGTGCCAGCAGTGAATCAGGGGCCAAAAACATTCAGTACTTC. Translated, it gives CASSESGAKNIQYF.

CDR3 protein: CASTALRGRGRPSGELFF. Written as DNA, the CDR3 is TGTGCCAGTACCGCCCTGAGAGGCAGGGGGCGCCCCTCCGGGGAGCTGTTTTTT. The rearrangement links TRBV19 to TRBJ2-2, with 8 bases identical to TRBD1. The CDR3 runs to 18 residues. V gave up 7 bases and J gave up 6 bases; unmatched junction bases: 19. CDR1 and CDR2 (germline): LNHDA, SQIVND (reference sequence).

This clone was seen a few times. This rearrangement joins TRBV5-1 to TRBJ1-6; 8 bases align to TRBD1. Germline V gives CDR1 SGHRS, CDR2 YFSETQ. Germline trimming cut 0 bases from V and 11 bases from J; bases unmatched to any gene: 7. The CDR3 is 15 residues long. The chain's CDR3 is CASSLDFGQGTPLHF. CDR3 coding DNA: TGCGCCAGCAGCTTGGATTTTGGACAGGGTACACCCCTCCACTTT.

This clone came up once. The rearrangement uses TRBV5-6 and TRBJ1-2; D is unresolved. The CDR3 contains 11 residues. With 3 bases removed from V and 8 bases from J, the gap between germline ends came to 8 bases. CDR1 is SGHDT and CDR2 is YYEEEE in the germline V gene. The chain's CDR3 is CASSSGSGYTF. The DNA of the CDR3 is TGTGCCAGCAGCTCCGGGAGCGGCTACACCTTC.

This chain links TRBV5-1 with TRBJ1-3; the D gene is possibly TRBD1 (6 bases). Between the trimmed V and J ends, which lost 4 bases and 0 bases, there was a span of 14 bases. The germline gives CDR1 SGHRS, CDR2 YFSETQ. The CDR3 runs 16 residues. Written as DNA, the CDR3 is TGCGCCAGCAGCCCACCAAAGACAGGCTCTGGAAACACCATATATTTT. Translation: CASSPPKTGSGNTIYF.

The V gene is TRBV11-2, the J gene TRBJ2-3; D is ambiguous. The V and J ends lost 1 base and 3 bases respectively, with 8 bases between them. CDR1 and CDR2 (germline): SGHAT, FQNNGV. The CDR3 consists of 14 residues. This chain's CDR3 is CASSLGAGTDTQYF. In DNA form, the CDR3 reads TGTGCCAGCAGCTTAGGGGCAGGAACAGATACGCAGTATTTT.

The V and J genes are TRBV6-1 and TRBJ2-7; 7 bases line up with TRBD1. This CDR3 contains 14 residues. V lost 2 bases to trimming and J lost 7 bases; unmatched junction nucleotides: 8. Germline V gene data show CDR1 as MNHNS and CDR2 as SASEGT. CDR3: CASSERLGGGEQYF. In DNA, the CDR3 is TGTGCCAGCAGTGAAAGATTAGGGGGCGGTGAGCAGTACTTC.

V gene TRBV9 combines with J gene TRBJ1-3, with D possibly matching TRBD1 (5 bases). Between the trimmed V and J ends, which lost 4 bases and 0 bases, there was a span of 17 bases. Germline V gene lookup returns CDR1 SGDLS and CDR2 YYNGEE. The CDR3 runs 17 residues. This CDR3 reads CASSLTDQGPSGNTIYF. Here the CDR3 DNA reads TGTGCCAGCAGCTTGACAGACCAAGGGCCCTCTGGAAACACCATATATTTT.

V and J are TRBV28 and TRBJ1-4; 8 bases agree with TRBD1. The germline gives CDR1 MDHEN, CDR2 SYDVKM. V trimming: 3 bases; J trimming: 4 bases; junction bases outside the gene matches: 7. This CDR3 has 16 residues. CDR3 protein: CASSLSRGRSNEKLFF. DNA for the CDR3: TGTGCCAGCAGTTTGTCCAGGGGGCGCAGTAATGAAAAACTGTTTTTT.

The chain uses TRBV5-1 and TRBJ1-2, with D tentatively TRBD1 (6 bases). From germline, CDR1 is SGHRS and CDR2 YFSETQ. The ends were cut back, 4 bases at V and 0 bases at J, with 10 bases in the middle. The CDR3 has 14 residues. In DNA, the CDR3 is TGCGCCAGCAGCCAGGACAGCGCTAACTATGGCTACACCTTC. Translated: CASSQDSANYGYTF.

This sequence joins TRBV3-1 (or the pseudogene TRBV3-2) and TRBJ1-6; tentatively, D is TRBD1 (6 bases). Germline CDR1 and CDR2: LGHDT and YNNKEL (reference sequence). V was cut by 5 bases and J by 6 bases, with 17 bases left in between. The CDR3 is 16 amino acids. The CDR3 is CASSSWGGAPNSPLHF. CDR3 DNA sequence: TGTGCCAGCAGCTCTTGGGGGGGGGCGCCTAATTCACCCCTCCACTTT.